This TCR beta chain was retrieved from a study of T cell responses to AZD1222 COVID-19 vaccine. Regarding this clone: The antigen remains undetermined.

Study conclusions and caveats: AZD1222 recipients seropositive at baseline numbered only 6 or 7. Along spike, vaccine-associated CD4 TCRs were found throughout, with dominance at 160-218 and 743-854.

Method: immunoSEQ multiplex PCR; TCRdb's copy keeps in-frame clones and lacks some. This sample yields approximately 150,000 clones, of which roughly nine tenths are seen a single time; more than 0.9% belongs to the top ten. The germline V gene has CDR1 SGHVS and CDR2 FQNEAQ. The CDR3 loop spans 13 amino acids. The V gene lost 5 bases and the J gene lost 1 base, with 8 bases spanning the gap. This sample comprised peripheral blood, obtained 28 days after the second AZD1222 dose. V usage is TRBV7-8 and J usage is TRBJ2-5; D uncertain. The source of this sequence is an adult who received the AZD1222 COVID-19 vaccine. The CDR3 region is CASSPVIQETQYF. The CDR3 DNA follows: TGTGCCAGCAGCCCAGTCATCCAAGAGACCCAGTACTTC.